The TCR beta chain described here comes from a study of T-cell memory formation after mild COVID-19 (dated by TCRdb to the early 2020s). Study-wide context: Most TCR sequence clusters were specific to one of the two donors. In a couple of donors, T-cell clones that expanded and contracted after mild COVID-19 were followed by sequencing TCRalpha and TCRbeta repertoires longitudinally. The cohort comprised two young, previously healthy adult volunteers, one female and one male. Results the study describes overall, beyond this receptor: Clones contracting from day 15 to 85 had balanced CD4/CD8 phenotypes, while a second wave expanding from day 15 to 37 was biased towards CD4+. The detection of some responding clones in pre-infection memory suggests that pre-existing cross-reactive memory T cells joined the SARS-CoV-2 response. Only a couple of mild cases were covered in the study, and larger cohorts including severe cases with pre-infection samples were considered necessary. SARS-CoV-2 specificity was not confirmed for the second-wave clones peaking on day 37. Contracting CD4+ clones were found mainly in CM and EM memory subsets, while CD8+ clones were enriched in EMRA.

This clonotype has more than one count but fewer than ten. The antigen it recognizes is unknown. No base qualities exist here, and no much larger clone lies one base off it. PBMCs were isolated by Ficoll-Paque density gradient centrifugation. Sequencing used an Illumina NovaSeq 6000. cDNA libraries for TCRalpha and TCRbeta were prepared by 5'RACE using constant-segment primers, with sample barcodes and unique molecular identifiers added. Trizol reagent was used to extract RNA from every sample. Library amplification was performed in two PCR steps, and a second sample barcode and Illumina TruSeq adapters were introduced in the second step. Sequencing of the libraries was done on an Illumina NovaSeq, producing 2 x 150 bp paired-end reads. Regarding the original processing steps: Reads were demultiplexed and collapsed into UMI-guided consensus sequences with migec v1.2.7. Using mixcr v2.1.11, UMI consensuses were aligned to TRA and TRB V and J templates and then assembled into clonotypes. A clonotype was counted as expanded or contracted only if both edgeR and NoisET called the change significant, with noise models trained on biological replicates. For edgeR calls, the thresholds were a false discovery rate-adjusted p below 0.01 and a log2 fold-change of 1. As an exploratory analysis of dynamics, max-normalized trajectories of the 1000 most abundant clonotypes were examined with PCA combined with hierarchical clustering. Each responding clone was given a CD4 or CD8 phenotype based on the CD4+ and CD8+ repertoires, which had been sequenced separately. Using fastp trimming at Q25 and MiXCR clonotype assembly, TCRdb reanalyzed the public sequencing data and kept in-frame beta chains. Rows with a matching CDR3 protein are joined into one entry that keeps the most common DNA and genes. These V and J calls rely on TCRdb rather than the paper's analysis. Counted in this sample were a few hundred thousand distinct CDR3 sequences; 15% to 20% of them appeared once. Around 23% of the sample lies in the top ten.

CDR1 and CDR2 are read off the germline V gene as SGHVS and FNYEAQ. The CDR3 runs 15 residues from the cysteine to the phenylalanine. Here the CDR3 DNA is all that survives: 45 bases in frame from base 1. V and J are truncated by 5 bases and 6 bases respectively, leaving an intervening sequence of 20 bases. The sequencing input was PBMCs or a T cell subset sorted from them (not recorded which). The origin of this receptor is a young man who had mild COVID-19 (a few samples of this study predate the infection). The sample titles of this study are shuffled in the database, so cell type and time point are left out; the donor was told from shared clones. The chain links TRBV7-6 with TRBJ2-7; the best D guess is TRBD2, with 5 bases matching. The nucleotide sequence is given as TGTGCCAGCAGCCAGACGACGGGGATCGGTACCGAGCAGTACTTC. It is translated as CASSQTTGIGTEQYF. When the CDR3 is completed using the reference TRBV7-6 and TRBJ2-7 genes on either side, the full variable domain is GAGVSQSPRYKVTKRGQDVALRCDPISGHVSLYWYRQALGQGPEFLTYFNYEAQQDKSGLPNDRFSAERPEGSISTLTIQRTEQRDSAMYRCASSQTTGIGTEQYFGPGTRLTVT.